This TCR beta chain came from a study of blood T cell repertoires in COVID-19. Produced via immunoSEQ multiplex PCR; TCRdb's table is partial and in-frame only. Here the sample spans 140,000 to 150,000 clones, 70% to 90% being singletons. Trimming took 1 base from V and 0 from J, leaving 18 bases between them. The CDR3 has 18 residues. Germline V CDR1 and CDR2: LNHDA, SQIVND (reference sequence). This clone was seen only a few times. The V gene is TRBV19, the J gene TRBJ1-1; possible D gene TRBD1, 6 bases. The sequence was obtained from a woman aged 60-75 years with COVID-19, enrolled during active disease. The sample comprised peripheral blood. CDR3 in amino acids: CASSIGSGAYIMNTEAFF. CDR3 sequence (DNA): TGTGCCAGTAGTATAGGGTCAGGGGCTTACATAATGAACACTGAAGCTTTCTTT.